The 13 T cell receptor beta chains presented below share a single source sample, sequenced in a study of T cell changes during pregnancy in multiple sclerosis. Method: immunoSEQ multiplex PCR; TCRdb's copy keeps in-frame clones and lacks some. The sample includes approximately 89,000 clones, 85% to 95% seen only once; the top ten take 2.5%. Sequenced here: peripheral blood, sampled in the third trimester of pregnancy. The receptors shown here come from a female donor with multiple sclerosis, enrolled in a pregnancy study.

The chain joins TRBV27 to TRBJ1-2; D may be TRBD1 (5 bases). Trimming cost V 5 bases and J 6 bases, with 16 bases left between them. Germline V gene lookup returns CDR1 MNHEY and CDR2 SMNVEV (reference sequence). The CDR3 consists of 14 residues. CDR3 region: CASSLSGGVNGYTF. The CDR3 DNA sequence: TGTGCCAGCAGTCTTTCGGGAGGGGTTAATGGCTACACCTTC.

As DNA, the CDR3 is TGTGCCAGCAGCTTCGATAACTCGAACACTGAAGCTTTCTTT. Amino acids: CASSFDNSNTEAFF. The genes are TRBV5-6 and TRBJ1-1; D not resolved. V was shortened by 2 bases and J by 1 base, with 9 bases between the two germline ends. The CDR3 contains 14 residues. CDR1 SGHDT and CDR2 YYEEEE come from the germline V gene.

The table lists this clone with a count of one. The CDR3 DNA follows: TGTGCCAGCAGCTTATTCGGGGACTTGTACAATGAGCAGTTCTTC. The encoded protein is CASSLFGDLYNEQFF. V is TRBV7-3 and J is TRBJ2-1, with a possible D match to TRBD2 (6 bases). The CDR3 contains 15 residues. Germline CDR1 is SGHTA and CDR2 is FQGTGA. Deletions cut 2 bases from V and 4 bases from J, with 12 bases between.

The J gene is TRBJ1-1, the V gene TRBV2, with 9 bases matching TRBD1. The CDR3 consists of 14 residues. Germline trimming cut 6 bases from V and 8 bases from J; bases unmatched to any gene: 10. CDR1 SNHLY and CDR2 FYNNEI come from the germline V gene. The CDR3 DNA is TGTGCCAGCAGGCGGACAGGGGCCTCCGGGGAAGCTTTCTTT. Residues: CASRRTGASGEAFF. The variable domain in full, completed from reference TRBV2 and TRBJ1-1, reads EPEVTQTPSHQVTQMGQEVILRCVPISNHLYFYWYRQILGQKVEFLVSFYNNEISEKSEIFDDQFSVERPDGSNFTLKIRSTKLEDSAMYFCASRRTGASGEAFFGQGTRLTVV.

This chain links TRBV10-3 with TRBJ2-3, with 8 nucleotides matching TRBD1. Germline CDR1 reads ENHRY; CDR2 reads SYGVKD. V trimming: 2 bases; J trimming: 3 bases; junction bases outside the gene matches: 7. The CDR3 has 16 residues. The CDR3 DNA is TGTGCCATCAGTGAGAGGGCAGGGGGCGATACAGATACGCAGTATTTT. It specifies CAISERAGGDTDTQYF.

The chain employs TRBV11-3 and TRBJ2-3; TRBD2 matches 13 bases. Germline V gene sequence: CDR1 SGHNT, CDR2 YENEEA. The CDR3 covers 15 residues. The ends lost 5 bases at V and 6 bases at J; junction bases unmatched: 5. CDR3 region: CASSPTSGGHDTQYF. The DNA of the CDR3 is TGTGCCAGCAGCCCGACTAGCGGGGGGCATGATACGCAGTATTTT.

The chain combines TRBV11-2 with TRBJ2-2; D not certain. CDR1 is SGHAT, CDR2 FQNNGV, per germline. This CDR3 spans 15 amino acids. Trimming took off 0 bases at V and 3 bases at J, with 8 bases between the two ends. The DNA for the CDR3 is TGTGCCAGCAGCTTAGAAGCCACCTACACCGGGGAGCTGTTTTTT. It specifies CASSLEATYTGELFF.

This chain links TRBV6-6 with TRBJ1-2; D perhaps matches TRBD1 (6 bases). Germline-derived CDR1 and CDR2 are MNHNY and SVGAGI (reference sequence). Deletions cut 7 bases from V and 2 bases from J, with 17 bases between. This CDR3 is 15 amino acids long. The CDR3 DNA reads as TGTGCCAGCACCATTTCTATACAGGGAAACTATGGCTACACCTTC. The encoded protein is CASTISIQGNYGYTF.

The chain is built from TRBV27 and TRBJ2-5; TRBD2 matches 12 bases. Germline V gene sequence: CDR1 MNHEY, CDR2 SMNVEV (reference sequence). With 4 bases clipped from V and 1 base from J, the junction kept 4 bases outside the gene matches. CDR3 length: 16 residues. The CDR3 spells CASSSTTSGGQETQYF. The CDR3 DNA reads TGTGCCAGCAGTTCAACGACTAGCGGGGGCCAAGAGACCCAGTACTTC.

The chain uses TRBV30 and TRBJ2-1; 9 bases line up with TRBD1. This CDR3 is built from 13 residues. V was clipped by 5 bases and J by 4 bases; unmatched bases: 3. CDR1 is GTSNPN, CDR2 SVGIG, per germline (reference sequence). The CDR3 sequence: CAWGGQGYNEQFF. The DNA of the CDR3 is TGTGCCTGGGGGGGACAGGGTTACAATGAGCAGTTCTTC.

V and J are TRBV19 and TRBJ2-5; 7 bases are a match to TRBD2. This CDR3 region has 15 residues. V gave up 5 bases and J gave up 2 bases; unmatched junction bases: 8. Germline CDR1 reads LNHDA; CDR2 reads SQIVND (reference sequence). The CDR3 DNA reads as TGTGCCAGTAGTGTGGCCAGAGCGGGACAAGAGACCCAGTACTTC. Translated: CASSVARAGQETQYF.

The J gene is TRBJ1-1, the V gene TRBV19; D perhaps matches TRBD1 (6 bases). Germline V lookup: CDR1 LNHDA, CDR2 SQIVND (reference sequence). V shed 2 bases and J shed 6 bases, with 16 bases lying between them. This CDR3 has 15 amino acids. CDR3 DNA sequence: TGTGCCAGTAGTATAATAAGGGGGAATGGCGCTGAAGCTTTCTTT. The encoded protein is CASSIIRGNGAEAFF.

The chain has TRBV5-1 and TRBJ1-1; weak D call: TRBD1 (5 bases). Trimming took off 0 bases at V and 0 bases at J, with 9 bases between the two ends. In germline, CDR1 is SGHRS, CDR2 YFSETQ. There are 15 residues in the CDR3. The CDR3 region has the DNA TGCGCCAGCAGCTTGGGGGGCGGATTGAACACTGAAGCTTTCTTT. It codes for CASSLGGGLNTEAFF.